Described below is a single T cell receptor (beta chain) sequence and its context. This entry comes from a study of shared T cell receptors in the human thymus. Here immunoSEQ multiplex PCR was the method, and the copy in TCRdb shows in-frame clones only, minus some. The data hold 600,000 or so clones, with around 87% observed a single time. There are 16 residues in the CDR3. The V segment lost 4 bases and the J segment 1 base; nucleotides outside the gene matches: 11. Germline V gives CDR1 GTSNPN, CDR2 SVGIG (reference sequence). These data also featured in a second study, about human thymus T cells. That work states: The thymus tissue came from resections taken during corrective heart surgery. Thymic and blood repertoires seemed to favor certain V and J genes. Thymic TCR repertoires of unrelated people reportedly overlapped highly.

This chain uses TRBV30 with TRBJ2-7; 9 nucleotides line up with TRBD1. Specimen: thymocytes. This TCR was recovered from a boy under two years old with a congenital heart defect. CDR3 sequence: CAWTTQKGTGSYEQYF. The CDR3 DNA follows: TGTGCCTGGACCACCCAAAAAGGGACAGGGTCCTACGAGCAGTACTTC. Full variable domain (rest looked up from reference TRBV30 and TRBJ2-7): SQTIHQWPATLVQPVGSPLSLECTVEGTSNPNLYWYRQAAGRGLQLLFYSVGIGQISSEVPQNLSASRPQDRQFILSSKKLLLSDSGFYLCAWTTQKGTGSYEQYFGPGTRLTVT.